The 16 T cell receptor beta chains in this list originate from one sample, sequenced in a study of CXCR3-negative and CXCR3-positive naive CD8 T cells. Overall study results and limits: TRB CDR3s of CXCR3-positive naive cells were more hydrophobic than those of CXCR3-negative naive cells.

5' RACE that incorporated UMI labels was used to prepare the TRB cDNA libraries. With the 5' RACE reads reprocessed, TCRdb shows one record per CDR3 protein and no DNA. Across tens of thousands of distinct CDR3 sequences, the top ten clones capture about 0.62% of the sample. Antigens for these TCRs are unknown. The specimen was naive CXCR3+ CD8+ T cells from blood. Stated subset: CD45RO-CCR7+CD27+CD95- naive CD8+ T cells expressing CXCR3 (TNR3+). These receptors came from a human donor in good health. Some clones in this sample may be carry-over from other donors' samples.

The chain combines TRBV6-6 with TRBJ2-3; TCRdb names TRBD2, which stays unverified in the absence of DNA. Germline V gives CDR1 MNHNY, CDR2 SVGAGI (reference sequence). The CDR3 loop spans 19 amino acids. This CDR3 reads CASSHLEAGGGTSTDTQYF.

V and J are TRBV5-1 and TRBJ2-7. The CDR3 totals 15 residues. Germline assignment: CDR1 SGHRS and CDR2 YFSETQ. The CDR3 loop is CASSLRGGSSYEQYF. Full variable domain (outside the CDR3, taken from reference TRBV5-1 and TRBJ2-7): KAGVTQTPRYLIKTRGQQVTLSCSPISGHRSVSWYQQTPGQGLQFLFEYFSETQRNKGNFPGRFSGRQFSNSRSEMNVSTLELGDSALYLCASSLRGGSSYEQYFGPGTRLTVT.

The chain employs TRBV29-1 and TRBJ1-2. This CDR3 has 13 amino acids. The germline CDR1 and CDR2 sequences are SQVTM and ANQGSEA. The CDR3 spells CSVYGQALRGYTF.

The chain employs TRBV28 and TRBJ2-3; without DNA, the TCRdb call of TRBD1 cannot be checked. This CDR3 region has 15 residues. Germline values: CDR1 MDHEN, CDR2 SYDVKM. The CDR3 sequence is CASSFREVRTDTQYF.

V gene TRBV7-9 combines with J gene TRBJ2-3; TCRdb outputs TRBD2, but without DNA this stays unchecked. Germline V gene lookup returns CDR1 SEHNR and CDR2 FQNEAQ (reference sequence). This CDR3 contains 17 residues. CDR3 sequence: CASKALTSGVPGDTQYF.

The CDR3 loop reads CASSSSRGSSDTQYF. The rearrangement uses TRBV2 and TRBJ2-3; TCRdb calls TRBD2, which cannot be checked without DNA. In germline, CDR1 is SNHLY, CDR2 FYNNEI. This CDR3 region has 15 residues.

This chain links TRBV4-1 with TRBJ2-1. Germline CDR1 and CDR2: MGHRA and YSYEKL. This CDR3 has 15 residues. This chain's CDR3 is CASSQQAEPYNEQFF.

The J gene is TRBJ2-7, the V gene TRBV7-6; TCRdb lists TRBD1, though no DNA is available to test this call. Germline loops: CDR1 SGHVS, CDR2 FNYEAQ. The CDR3 runs 12 residues. CDR3 residues: CASSPPGEEQYF.

V and J are TRBV12-3 or TRBV12-4 and TRBJ2-2. The CDR3 is made up of 12 amino acids. The CDR3 region is CASSYWAGELFF.

The chain has TRBV16 and TRBJ2-4. The germline CDR1 and CDR2 sequences are KGHSY and FQNENV. The CDR3 extends over 15 amino acids. The CDR3 reads CASSQVGRVENIQYF.

The chain joins TRBV20-1 to TRBJ2-1; TCRdb's D call, TRBD1, is unchecked because there is no DNA. The CDR3 consists of 15 residues. Germline V lookup: CDR1 DFQATT, CDR2 SNEGSKA (reference sequence). This chain's CDR3 is CSATPPWREDNEQFF.

V is TRBV5-1 and J is TRBJ2-7; TCRdb returns TRBD1, unconfirmable since there is no DNA. The CDR3 is 14 residues long. The germline gives CDR1 SGHRS, CDR2 YFSETQ. CDR3 loop: CASSFGDRDNEQYF.

The rearrangement links TRBV3-1 to TRBJ2-7; as DNA is missing, the TRBD1 call by TCRdb cannot be tested. Germline lookup yields CDR1 LGHDT and CDR2 YNNKEL (reference sequence). The CDR3 loop spans 18 amino acids. CDR3 loop: CASSQEAGPGTGVDEQYF.

The chain recombines TRBV28 with TRBJ2-5; TCRdb designates TRBD1, a call that cannot be tested without DNA. CDR1 is MDHEN and CDR2 is SYDVKM in the germline V gene. The CDR3 consists of 15 residues. CDR3 sequence: CASRADSRHQETQYF.

The chain has TRBV29-1 and TRBJ2-7; TCRdb's D call, TRBD1, is unchecked because there is no DNA. CDR1 and CDR2 (germline): SQVTM, ANQGSEA. The CDR3 covers 17 residues. The CDR3 region is CSAARQGSGAGVYEQYF.

V is TRBV28 and J is TRBJ1-2; the D call of TRBD1 rests on TCRdb alone, since no DNA is present to check it. CDR1 is MDHEN, CDR2 SYDVKM, per germline. This CDR3 comprises 14 residues. The CDR3 spells CASGREHYNYGYTF.